This note documents a single TCR beta chain sequence. In this sample, this clone turned up once. This clone's antigen is unknown. The input lacks base qualities; no much larger clone sits a single base away. Each collaborating institution followed its own protocols to collect whole blood in K2EDTA tubes. For TCRbeta analysis, collaborator samples were shipped as frozen whole blood, as isolated PBMCs, or as DNA extracted from either sample type. The sample is drawn from a study of blood T cell repertoires in COVID-19 (dated by TCRdb to about 2020). Looking at the study overall: Samples from collaborators originated in the United States, Italy and Spain and spanned both the acute and convalescent phases of COVID-19. The prospective study material was composed of cDNA or gDNA derived from T cells, B-cell-depleted T cells, or PBMCs. Subjects who had been exposed to COVID-19, were actively infected with it, or had recovered from it provided the deeply sampled blood TCRbeta repertoires that made up the dataset. The repertoires were released in a freely available public database meant as a resource for research on the immune response to SARS-CoV-2. The samples were drawn from two sources: the first 160 participants of the ongoing ImmuneRACE study, and fewer than 1,500 subjects contributed by 6 global collaborators. Sample metadata almost always included a de-identified subject ID, COVID-19 status, age in years and sex. Where available, HLA class I and class II types were taken from metadata supplied by the sample provider and were not determined by assay-based typing. Paper-wide results and their limitations: How much clinical and demographic metadata was included differed by source and by participant, and the metadata was provided uncurated.

The CDR1 and CDR2 encoded by the germline V gene are MGHRA and YSYEKL. The junction shows trimming of 0 bases on V and 3 bases on J, plus 9 bases between the germline ends. Reading from cysteine to valine, the CDR3 counts 14 amino acids. Only CDR3 DNA is held: 42 bases, read in frame from base 1. TCRbeta CDR3 regions were amplified from genomic DNA by means of the immunoSEQ Assay, a bias-controlled multiplex PCR. The paper's processing steps were these. The number of nucleated cells in each sample was estimated by amplification of reference gene primers within the assay. To quantify the absolute abundance of each unique TCRbeta CDR3 rearrangement, sequence reads were collapsed and filtered. For each sample, productive Simpson clonality was calculated as the square root of Simpson's diversity index over productive rearrangements. Sourced from immuneACCESS, this table was stored by TCRdb with only in-frame sequences that have V and J called. A share of the clones is absent; for the studies checked, an unresolved V gene accounts for under half, and the remainder has no known explanation. The DNA gave D and trimming, while V, J and clone size come from that table. In all, the sample holds some 91,000 clones, and about nine tenths of those were seen once. The ten largest clones take up 1.5% to 2% of the sample.

Sequenced sample: peripheral blood. This clonotype was obtained from a man aged 55 to 70 with acute or convalescent COVID-19. Recombination connected TRBV4-1 to TRBJ2-7, with the D gene not clear enough to name. The CDR3 protein sequence reads: CASSQDERIYEQYV. At the DNA level, the sequence is TGCGCCAGCAGCCAAGATGAGAGGATCTACGAGCAGTACGTC.